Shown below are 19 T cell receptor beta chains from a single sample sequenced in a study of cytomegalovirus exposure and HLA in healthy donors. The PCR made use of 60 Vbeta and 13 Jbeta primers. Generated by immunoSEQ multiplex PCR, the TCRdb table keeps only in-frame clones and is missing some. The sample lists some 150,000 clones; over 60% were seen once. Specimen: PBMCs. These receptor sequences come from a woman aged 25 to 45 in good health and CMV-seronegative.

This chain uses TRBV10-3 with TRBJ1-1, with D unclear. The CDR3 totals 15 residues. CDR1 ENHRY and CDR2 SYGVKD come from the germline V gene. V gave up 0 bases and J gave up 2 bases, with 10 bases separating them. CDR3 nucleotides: TGTGCCATCAGTGAGTCGTATGCGGGAAACACTGAAGCTTTCTTT. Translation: CAISESYAGNTEAFF.

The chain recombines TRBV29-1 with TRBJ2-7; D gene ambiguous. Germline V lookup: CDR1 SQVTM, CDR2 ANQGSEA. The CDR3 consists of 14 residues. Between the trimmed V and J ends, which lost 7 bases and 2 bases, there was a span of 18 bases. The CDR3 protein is CSARDTMEAYEQYF. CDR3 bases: TGCAGCGCCCGCGACACAATGGAAGCCTACGAGCAGTACTTC.

CDR3 amino acids: CASSQTSGAYEQYF. The CDR3 DNA is TGCGCCAGCAGCCAAACTAGCGGTGCTTACGAGCAGTACTTC. The chain links TRBV4-3 to TRBJ2-5, with TRBD2 identical over 8 bases. The DNA end lines up better with TRBJ2-7; the J call may be wrong. The CDR3 covers 14 residues. Per the germline V gene, CDR1 is LGHNA and CDR2 is YSLEER.

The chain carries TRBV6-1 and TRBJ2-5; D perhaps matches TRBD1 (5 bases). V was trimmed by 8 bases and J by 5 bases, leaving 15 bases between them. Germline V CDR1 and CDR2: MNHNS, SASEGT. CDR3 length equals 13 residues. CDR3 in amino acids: CASGALSIETQYF. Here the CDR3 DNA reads TGTGCCAGCGGGGCGTTAAGTATCGAGACCCAGTACTTC.

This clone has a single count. This CDR3 reads CASSHASGRSTGELFF. CDR3 coding DNA: TGTGCCAGCAGCCACGCTAGCGGGAGATCAACCGGGGAGCTGTTTTTT. The chain is built from TRBV7-3 and TRBJ2-2, with 10 positions matching TRBD2. V lost 5 bases and J lost 5; bases outside the gene matches: 8. The CDR3 extends over 16 amino acids. CDR1 is SGHTA and CDR2 is FQGTGA in the germline V gene.

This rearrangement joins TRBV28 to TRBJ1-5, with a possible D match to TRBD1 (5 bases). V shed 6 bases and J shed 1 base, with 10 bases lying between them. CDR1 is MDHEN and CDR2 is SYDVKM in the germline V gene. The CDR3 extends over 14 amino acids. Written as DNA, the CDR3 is TGTGCCAGCAGCCGGGGGGACAGCAATCAGCCCCAGCATTTT. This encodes CASSRGDSNQPQHF.

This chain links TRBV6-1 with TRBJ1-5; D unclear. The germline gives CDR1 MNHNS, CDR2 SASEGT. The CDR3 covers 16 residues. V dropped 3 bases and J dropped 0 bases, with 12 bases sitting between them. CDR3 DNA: TGTGCCAGCAGTGAGGAAACAGAAATTAGCAATCAGCCCCAGCATTTT. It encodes CASSEETEISNQPQHF.

The CDR3 loop reads CASSTQGGNEKLFF. CDR3 nucleotide sequence: TGTGCCAGCAGCACACAGGGGGGCAATGAAAAACTGTTTTTT. The V call is TRBV5-5, the J call TRBJ1-4; 8 bases agree with TRBD1. This CDR3 comprises 14 residues. After removal of 4 bases from V and 5 bases from J, the junction contained 4 bases not matched to a gene. The V gene's germline CDR1 is SGHKS and CDR2 YYEKEE (reference sequence).

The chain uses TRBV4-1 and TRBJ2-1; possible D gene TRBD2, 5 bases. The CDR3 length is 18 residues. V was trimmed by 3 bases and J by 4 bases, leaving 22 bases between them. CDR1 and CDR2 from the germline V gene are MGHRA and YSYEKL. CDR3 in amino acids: CASSQAVIGGPGYNEQFF. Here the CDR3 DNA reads TGCGCCAGCAGCCAGGCAGTGATCGGAGGACCGGGGTACAATGAGCAGTTCTTC.

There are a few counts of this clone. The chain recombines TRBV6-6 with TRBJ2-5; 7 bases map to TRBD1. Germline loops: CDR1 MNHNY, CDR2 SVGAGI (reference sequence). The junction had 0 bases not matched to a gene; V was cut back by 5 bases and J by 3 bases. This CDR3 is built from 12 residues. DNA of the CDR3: TGTGCCAGCAGTACAGGGGAAGAGACCCAGTACTTC. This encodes CASSTGEETQYF.

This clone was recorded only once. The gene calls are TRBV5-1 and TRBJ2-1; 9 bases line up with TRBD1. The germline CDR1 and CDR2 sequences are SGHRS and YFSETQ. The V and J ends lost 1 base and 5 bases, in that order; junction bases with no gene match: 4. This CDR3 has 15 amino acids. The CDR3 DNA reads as TGCGCCAGCAGCTTGCTTGGACAGGGGAACAATGAGCAGTTCTTC. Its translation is CASSLLGQGNNEQFF.

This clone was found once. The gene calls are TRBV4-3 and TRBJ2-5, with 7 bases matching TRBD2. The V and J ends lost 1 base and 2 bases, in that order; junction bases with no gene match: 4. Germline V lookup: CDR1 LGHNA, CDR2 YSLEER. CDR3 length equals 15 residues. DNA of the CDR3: TGCGCCAGCAGCCAAGGGGCCGGGAGGCAAGAGACCCAGTACTTC. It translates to CASSQGAGRQETQYF.

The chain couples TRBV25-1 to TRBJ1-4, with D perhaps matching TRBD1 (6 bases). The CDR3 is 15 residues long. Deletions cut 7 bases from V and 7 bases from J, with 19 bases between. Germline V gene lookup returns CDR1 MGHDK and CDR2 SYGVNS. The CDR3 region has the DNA TGTGCCAGCACCACTAAGTGGGGGCTCGGTGAAAAACTGTTTTTT. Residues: CASTTKWGLGEKLFF.

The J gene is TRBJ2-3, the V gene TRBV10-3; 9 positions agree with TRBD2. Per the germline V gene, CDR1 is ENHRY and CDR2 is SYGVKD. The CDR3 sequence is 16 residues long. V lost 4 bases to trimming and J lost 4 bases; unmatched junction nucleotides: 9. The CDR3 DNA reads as TGTGCCATCAGTGGATTAGTTGCGGGAGGGGCAGATACGCAGTATTTT. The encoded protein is CAISGLVAGGADTQYF.

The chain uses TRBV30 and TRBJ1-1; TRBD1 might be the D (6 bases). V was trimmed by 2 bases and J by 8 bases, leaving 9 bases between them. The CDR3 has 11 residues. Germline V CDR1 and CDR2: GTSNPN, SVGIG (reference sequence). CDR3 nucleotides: TGTGCCTGGAGTCTTGGGACAGAAGCTTTCTTT. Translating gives CAWSLGTEAFF.

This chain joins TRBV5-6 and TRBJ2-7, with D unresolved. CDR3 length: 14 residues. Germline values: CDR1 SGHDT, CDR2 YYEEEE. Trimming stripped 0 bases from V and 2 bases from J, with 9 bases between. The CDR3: CASSLGALPYEQYF. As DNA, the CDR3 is TGTGCCAGCAGCTTGGGGGCCCTTCCCTACGAGCAGTACTTC.

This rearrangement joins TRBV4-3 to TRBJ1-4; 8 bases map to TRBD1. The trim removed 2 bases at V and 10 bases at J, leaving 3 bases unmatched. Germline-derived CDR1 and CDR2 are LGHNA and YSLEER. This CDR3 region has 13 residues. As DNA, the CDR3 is TGCGCCAGCAGCCAACAGACAGGGGCAAAACTGTTTTTT. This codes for CASSQQTGAKLFF.

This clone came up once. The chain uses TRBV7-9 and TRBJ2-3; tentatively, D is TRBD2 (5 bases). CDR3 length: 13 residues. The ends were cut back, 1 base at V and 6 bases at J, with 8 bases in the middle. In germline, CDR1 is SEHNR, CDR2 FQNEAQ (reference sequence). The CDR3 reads CASSLEWEDTQYF. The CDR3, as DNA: TGTGCCAGCAGCTTAGAGTGGGAGGATACGCAGTATTTT.

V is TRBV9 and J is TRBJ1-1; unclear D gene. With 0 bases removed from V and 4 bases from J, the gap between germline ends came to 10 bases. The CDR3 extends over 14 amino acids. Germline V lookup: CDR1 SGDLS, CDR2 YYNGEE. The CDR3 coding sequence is TGTGCCAGCAGCGTAGTAGTAGGAGGCACTGAAGCTTTCTTT. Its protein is CASSVVVGGTEAFF.